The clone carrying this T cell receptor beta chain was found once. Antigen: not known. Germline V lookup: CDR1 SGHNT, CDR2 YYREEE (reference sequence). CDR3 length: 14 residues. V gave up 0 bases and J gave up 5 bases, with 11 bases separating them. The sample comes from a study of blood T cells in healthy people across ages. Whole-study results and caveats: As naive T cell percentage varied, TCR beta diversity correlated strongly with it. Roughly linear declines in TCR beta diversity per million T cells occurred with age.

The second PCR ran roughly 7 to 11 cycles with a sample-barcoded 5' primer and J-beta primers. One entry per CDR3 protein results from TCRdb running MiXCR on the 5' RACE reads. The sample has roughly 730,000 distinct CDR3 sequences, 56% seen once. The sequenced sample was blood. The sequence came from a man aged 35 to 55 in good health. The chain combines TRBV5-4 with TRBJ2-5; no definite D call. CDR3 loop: CASSLEPHAETQYF. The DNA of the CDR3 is TGTGCCAGCAGCTTGGAGCCTCATGCCGAGACCCAGTACTTC.